This T cell receptor beta chain was observed in a study of blood T cell repertoires in COVID-19. The CDR3 contains 16 residues. The V segment lost 4 bases and the J segment 3 bases; nucleotides outside the gene matches: 9. Germline V CDR1 and CDR2: SNHLY, FYNNEI. Residents of about two dozen US areas, aged roughly 18 to 95 years, made up the participants. Generated by immunoSEQ multiplex PCR, the TCRdb table keeps only in-frame clones and is missing some. The sample carries 250,000 or so clones, about 91% recorded once. The V call is TRBV2, the J call TRBJ2-1, with 7 nucleotides matching TRBD1. This TCR came from a woman aged 25-40 years with acute COVID-19. Material for sequencing was PBMCs or T cells enriched from blood (not recorded which). CDR3 coding DNA: TGTGCCAGCAGTGTGCTAAGGACAGGATTCTACAATGAGCAGTTCTTC. This gives the protein CASSVLRTGFYNEQFF. The full variable domain, its missing parts supplied by reference TRBV2 and TRBJ2-1, is EPEVTQTPSHQVTQMGQEVILRCVPISNHLYFYWYRQILGQKVEFLVSFYNNEISEKSEIFDDQFSVERPDGSNFTLKIRSTKLEDSAMYFCASSVLRTGFYNEQFFGPGTRLTVL.